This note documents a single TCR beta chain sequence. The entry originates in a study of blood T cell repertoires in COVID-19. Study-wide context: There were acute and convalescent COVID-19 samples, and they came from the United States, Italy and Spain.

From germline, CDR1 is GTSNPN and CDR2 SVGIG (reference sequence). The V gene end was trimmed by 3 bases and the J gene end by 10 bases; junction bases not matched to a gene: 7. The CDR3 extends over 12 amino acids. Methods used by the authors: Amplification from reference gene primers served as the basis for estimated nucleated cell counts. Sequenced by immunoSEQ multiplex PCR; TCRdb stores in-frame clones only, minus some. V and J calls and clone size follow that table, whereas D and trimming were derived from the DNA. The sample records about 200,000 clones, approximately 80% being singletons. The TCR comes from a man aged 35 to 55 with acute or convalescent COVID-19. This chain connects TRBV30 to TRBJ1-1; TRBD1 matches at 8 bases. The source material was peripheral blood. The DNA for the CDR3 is TGTGCCTGGAGCCTTTCAGGGGGCTTAGCTTTCTTT. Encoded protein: CAWSLSGGLAFF. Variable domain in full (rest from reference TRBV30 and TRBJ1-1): SQTIHQWPATLVQPVGSPLSLECTVEGTSNPNLYWYRQAAGRGLQLLFYSVGIGQISSEVPQNLSASRPQDRQFILSSKKLLLSDSGFYLCAWSLSGGLAFFGQGTRLTVV.